Listed below are T cell receptor beta chains from one sample, sequenced in a study of blood T cell repertoires in COVID-19. Here immunoSEQ multiplex PCR was the method, and the copy in TCRdb shows in-frame clones only, minus some. Of 250,000 or so clones listed, around four fifths are singletons. Source material: PBMCs or T cells enriched from blood (not recorded which). The source is a middle-aged woman who had been exposed to COVID-19. Both conserved end residues are part of each CDR3. D genes are given only for firm matches. Clone size is not always given. Where it is, it says once, few, many or a class for expanded clones.

TRBJ1-6	TRBV3-1/TRBV3-2	-	-	CASSQQGRNNSPLHF	TGTGCCAGCAGCCAACAGGGTAGGAATAATTCACCCCTCCACTTT
TRBJ2-1	TRBV13	TRBD1	-	CASSSRRDRGNEQFF	TGTGCCAGCAGCTCGCGCCGGGACAGGGGGAATGAGCAGTTCTTC
TRBJ2-2	TRBV24-1	-	-	CATSDPTWAGASTGELFF	TGTGCCACCAGTGATCCCACCTGGGCAGGGGCGTCCACCGGGGAGCTGTTTTTT
TRBJ2-1	TRBV6-2/TRBV6-3	-	-	CASSLGTYNEQFF	TGTGCCAGCAGTTTAGGGACTTACAATGAGCAGTTCTTC
TRBJ1-5	TRBV6-2/TRBV6-3	-	once	CASSWGTESNQPQHF	TGTGCCAGCAGTTGGGGCACGGAGTCCAATCAGCCCCAGCATTTT
TRBJ1-3	TRBV5-1	-	-	CASSLGHNSGNTIYF	TGCGCCAGCAGCCTGGGACATAACTCTGGAAACACCATATATTTT
TRBJ2-2	TRBV21-1	-	-	CASSKAAGEDTGELFF	TGTGCCAGCAGCAAAGCGGCGGGGGAGGACACCGGGGAGCTGTTTTTT
TRBJ2-5	TRBV9	-	-	CASSLGVTGTVSSQETQYF	TGTGCCAGCAGCCTGGGGGTGACAGGAACTGTATCCTCACAAGAGACCCAGTACTTC
TRBJ2-7	TRBV5-1	-	-	CASRPQEMGEQYF	TGCGCCAGCCGGCCCCAGGAAATGGGCGAGCAGTACTTC
TRBJ1-1	TRBV7-2	TRBD1	once	CASSSQLTGTDTEAFF	TGTGCCAGCAGCTCTCAATTGACCGGGACAGACACTGAAGCTTTCTTT
TRBJ2-4	TRBV28	TRBD1	-	CASRQGASKNIQYF	TGTGCCAGCAGACAGGGGGCGTCCAAAAACATTCAGTACTTC
TRBJ1-6	TRBV7-2	-	-	CASSVTRTYNSPLHF	TGTGCCAGCAGCGTAACTCGTACCTATAATTCACCCCTCCACTTT
TRBJ1-1	TRBV5-4	-	-	CASSSTLSVYMNTEAFF	TGTGCCAGCAGCTCGACTCTATCCGTGTACATGAACACTGAAGCTTTCTTT
TRBJ2-3	TRBV6-6	TRBD2	-	CASSRSFSGGGLSSQYF	TGTGCCAGCAGTCGGTCTTTCAGCGGCGGGGGTCTAAGTTCGCAGTATTTT
TRBJ2-2	TRBV6-5	-	-	CASSYSSQTRPGELFF	TGTGCCAGCAGTTATTCTTCACAAACTAGGCCCGGGGAGCTGTTTTTT
TRBJ2-1	TRBV7-9	TRBD1	-	CASSTGTGGSEQFF	TGTGCCAGCAGTACCGGGACAGGGGGAAGTGAGCAGTTCTTC
TRBJ1-6	TRBV19	-	-	CASSISRGDSPLHF	TGTGCCAGTAGTATAAGCAGGGGAGACTCACCCCTCCACTTT
TRBJ1-1	TRBV28	TRBD1	-	CASSQGAGNTEAFF	TGTGCCAGCTCACAGGGGGCGGGGAACACTGAAGCTTTCTTT
TRBJ2-7	TRBV7-2	-	-	CASSLWAAVFYEQYF	TGTGCCAGCAGCTTATGGGCCGCTGTTTTCTACGAGCAGTACTTC
TRBJ1-2	TRBV6-5	-	once	CASSYGGGYGYTF	TGTGCCAGCAGTTACGGGGGCGGCTATGGCTACACCTTC
TRBJ2-1	TRBV4-2	TRBD2	-	CASSQDLGLAGGPNNEQFF	TGTGCCAGCAGCCAAGATCTCGGACTAGCGGGGGGGCCTAACAATGAGCAGTTCTTC
TRBJ2-3	TRBV2	-	-	CASSLTDTQYF	TGTGCCAGCAGTCTAACAGATACGCAGTATTTT
TRBJ2-5	TRBV27	TRBD1	-	CASSRGQGGETQYF	TGTGCCAGCAGTCGAGGACAGGGGGGGGAGACCCAGTACTTC
TRBJ2-5	TRBV10-3	TRBD2	-	CAISDHTSGAQETQYF	TGTGCCATCAGTGACCACACTAGCGGGGCTCAAGAGACCCAGTACTTC
TRBJ2-7	TRBV6-5	-	-	CASSYSSLYYEQYF	TGTGCCAGCAGTTACTCGAGCCTTTACTACGAGCAGTACTTC
TRBJ1-1	TRBV9	-	-	CASSVGHATEAFF	TGTGCCAGCAGTGTGGGACACGCCACTGAAGCTTTCTTT
TRBJ1-1	TRBV4-2	-	-	CASSQAIDSMNTEAFF	TGTGCCAGCAGCCAAGCAATCGACAGCATGAACACTGAAGCTTTCTTT
TRBJ1-1	TRBV7-3	-	-	CASSLMGGMNTEAFF	TGTGCCAGCAGCTTAATGGGGGGAATGAACACTGAAGCTTTCTTT
TRBJ2-2	TRBV6-5	-	-	CASRTTANTGELFF	TGTGCCAGCCGGACAACGGCGAACACCGGGGAGCTGTTTTTT
TRBJ2-3	TRBV4-1	-	few	CASSQVVGGTDTQYF	TGCGCCAGCAGCCAAGTCGTAGGAGGTACAGATACGCAGTATTTT
TRBJ2-7	TRBV11-3	TRBD1	-	CASSPGQGASYEQYF	TGTGCCAGCAGCCCGGGACAGGGGGCATCCTACGAGCAGTACTTC
TRBJ2-6	TRBV27	TRBD1	-	CASSLQGAGANVLTF	TGTGCCAGCAGTTTGCAGGGGGCTGGGGCCAACGTCCTGACTTTC
TRBJ1-6	TRBV25-1	-	-	CASSVRQGSSSPLHF	TGTGCCAGCAGCGTACGCCAGGGGTCTAGTTCACCCCTCCACTTT
TRBJ2-3	TRBV12-3/TRBV12-4	-	-	CASWGYSDTQYF	TGTGCCTCCTGGGGCTATTCAGATACGCAGTATTTT
TRBJ2-2	TRBV18	-	-	CASSEDRLTGELFF	TGTGCCAGCTCCGAGGACAGATTAACCGGGGAGCTGTTTTTT
TRBJ2-1	TRBV30	-	few	CAWSYGRNNEQFF	TGTGCCTGGTCATATGGGAGAAACAATGAGCAGTTCTTC
TRBJ2-1	TRBV3-1/TRBV3-2	-	-	CASSQDLGGYNEQFF	TGTGCCAGCAGCCAAGATCTGGGGGGCTACAATGAGCAGTTCTTC
TRBJ1-3	TRBV5-6	TRBD1	-	CASSLPGQGGNTIYF	TGTGCCAGCAGCCTCCCGGGACAGGGAGGAAACACCATATATTTT
TRBJ2-7	TRBV6-5	TRBD2	-	CASSYSGTRGEQYF	TGTGCCAGCAGTTACTCGGGGACTAGGGGAGAGCAGTACTTC
TRBJ1-1	TRBV3-1/TRBV3-2	-	-	CASSQSQANTEAFF	TGTGCCAGCAGCCAAAGCCAGGCCAACACTGAAGCTTTCTTT
TRBJ1-2	TRBV28	-	-	CASSFPLATGDNYGYTF	TGTGCCAGCAGTTTTCCACTGGCGACAGGAGATAACTATGGCTACACCTTC
TRBJ1-5	TRBV7-2	TRBD1	-	CASSLAIGQGGNQPQHF	TGTGCCAGCAGCTTAGCGATCGGACAGGGTGGCAATCAGCCCCAGCATTTT
TRBJ2-7	TRBV7-2	TRBD2	-	CASSLELAGGLYEQYF	TGTGCCAGCAGCTTAGAGTTGGCGGGGGGGCTCTACGAGCAGTACTTC
TRBJ2-7	TRBV4-1	-	-	CASSQEKGVQAYEQYF	TGCGCCAGCAGCCAAGAAAAGGGAGTGCAGGCCTACGAGCAGTACTTC
TRBJ1-3	TRBV7-9	TRBD1	-	CASSPWTGIGYTIYF	TGTGCCAGCAGCCCCTGGACAGGGATTGGATACACCATATATTTT
TRBJ1-2	TRBV9	-	-	CASRDILKPGLGYTF	TGTGCCAGCAGAGACATCCTGAAACCCGGCCTTGGCTACACCTTC
TRBJ1-6	TRBV18	-	once	CASSRESRDSPLHF	TGTGCCAGCTCACGGGAGAGTAGGGATTCACCCCTCCACTTT
TRBJ2-3	TRBV18	TRBD2	-	CASSPLSGGAEDTQYF	TGTGCCAGCTCACCACTTAGCGGGGGGGCCGAAGATACGCAGTATTTT